Following are 14 T cell receptor beta chains from one sample sequenced in a study of T cells in Graves' hyperthyroidism and ophthalmopathy. Regions amplified from RNA transcripts were the TCR beta CDR3 regions. The HTBI primer set was used in a first-round RT-PCR of the TCR CDR3. In TCRdb, the multiplex PCR reads were re-called with MiXCR into one record per CDR3 protein. The data contain under 650,000 distinct CDR3 sequences, around 15% of them singletons. The sequencing sample was made of blood. The receptors originated from a woman aged 25-40 years with Graves' hyperthyroidism.

This clonotype appeared many times. Here the CDR3 DNA reads TGTGCCAGCAGCTTAGGGGTCAACCCCCACGAGCAGTACTTC. Translated: CASSLGVNPHEQYF. The chain employs TRBV7-2 and TRBJ2-7; the D is unclear. With 1 base removed from V and 5 bases from J, the gap between germline ends came to 12 bases. CDR3 size: 14 residues. Germline-derived CDR1 and CDR2 are SGHTA and FQGNSA.

The sample holds a few counts of this clonotype. The V gene is TRBV5-1, the J gene TRBJ2-1, with D hard to call. Germline CDR1 is SGHRS and CDR2 is YFSETQ. The CDR3 is made up of 14 amino acids. The V gene lost 3 bases and the J gene lost 9 bases, with 16 bases spanning the gap. CDR3 DNA sequence: TGCGCCAGCAGCTGGCCCCCCCCGGAGCGTGAGCAGTTCTTC. Its protein is CASSWPPPEREQFF.

This clonotype was seen many times. The chain uses TRBV27 and TRBJ1-1, with D hard to call. The CDR3 contains 15 residues. Trimming shortened V by 3 bases and J by 2 bases, and 13 bases separated the two germline ends. Per the germline V gene, CDR1 is MNHEY and CDR2 is SMNVEV (reference sequence). The CDR3 here is CASSFNALPNTEAFF. CDR3 sequence (DNA): TGTGCCAGCAGTTTTAACGCCCTTCCTAACACTGAAGCTTTCTTT.

This clonotype was counted at least ten times. The genes are TRBV28 and TRBJ2-5; 10 positions match TRBD2. CDR1 MDHEN and CDR2 SYDVKM come from the germline V gene. J lost 2 bases, V lost 10 bases, and 4 bases had no gene match. The CDR3 is 13 residues long. The CDR3 nucleotides are TGTGCCATTACTAGCGGGGATCAAGAGACCCAGTACTTC. Its translation: CAITSGDQETQYF. The entire variable domain, with the rest obtained from reference TRBV28 and TRBJ2-5, is as follows: DVKVTQSSRYLVKRTGEKVFLECVQDMDHENMFWYRQDPGLGLRLIYFSYDVKMKEKGDIPEGYSVSREKKERFSLILESASTNQTSMYLCAITSGDQETQYFGPGTRLLVL.

This clonotype was recorded at least ten times. The rearrangement uses TRBV6-1 and TRBJ1-1; D may be TRBD1 (6 bases). This CDR3 comprises 14 residues. The ends were cut back, 6 bases at V and 4 bases at J, with 15 bases in the middle. CDR1 MNHNS and CDR2 SASEGT come from the germline V gene. The CDR3 reads CASRLYRATTEAFF. CDR3 nucleotides: TGTGCCAGCAGACTATACAGGGCTACCACTGAAGCTTTCTTT.

The J gene is TRBJ2-7, the V gene TRBV7-2, with 7 positions matching TRBD2. V lost 5 bases, J lost 7 bases, and 11 bases stayed unmatched. This CDR3 spans 14 amino acids. Per germline, CDR1 SGHTA and CDR2 FQGNSA. CDR3 region: CASSLTSGVREQYF. CDR3 DNA sequence: TGTGCCAGCAGCCTAACCAGCGGGGTCAGGGAGCAGTACTTC.

This clonotype was recorded many times. The chain carries TRBV10-3 and TRBJ2-1, with TRBD2 identical over 12 bases. The CDR3 runs 19 residues. J was trimmed by 8 bases and V by 0 bases; bases with no gene match: 14. Germline CDR1 reads ENHRY; CDR2 reads SYGVKD. CDR3 DNA sequence: TGTGCCATCAGTGAGTCGTTTACGACTAGCGGGAGATCCAGGGATGAGCAGTTCTTC. Amino acids: CAISESFTTSGRSRDEQFF.

The sample holds many counts of this clonotype. This chain connects TRBV6-6 to TRBJ2-1, with unresolved D. V was trimmed by 0 bases and J by 9 bases, leaving 6 bases between them. This CDR3 is 12 amino acids long. The germline gives CDR1 MNHNY, CDR2 SVGAGI (reference sequence). As DNA, the CDR3 is TGTGCCAGCAGTTACTCAGTACTTGAGCAGTTCTTC. Translation gives CASSYSVLEQFF.

V and J are TRBV9 and TRBJ2-5; TRBD2 aligns across 12 bases. After removal of 4 bases from V and 4 bases from J, the junction contained 8 bases not matched to a gene. The V gene's germline CDR1 is SGDLS and CDR2 YYNGEE. The CDR3 runs 16 residues. DNA of the CDR3: TGTGCCAGCAGCTCTCGACTAGCGGGAGTTTTAGAGACCCAGTACTTC. This codes for CASSSRLAGVLETQYF. Full variable domain (rest looked up from reference TRBV9 and TRBJ2-5): DSGVTQTPKHLITATGQRVTLRCSPRSGDLSVYWYQQSLDQGLQFLIQYYNGEERAKGNILERFSAQQFPDLHSELNLSSLELGDSALYFCASSSRLAGVLETQYFGPGTRLLVL.

The chain carries TRBV3-1 and TRBJ2-5, with TRBD1 identical over 9 bases. The length of the CDR3 is 16 residues. V lost 1 base, J lost 4 bases, and 7 bases stayed unmatched. The V gene's germline CDR1 is LGHDT and CDR2 YNNKEL (reference sequence). CDR3 residues: CASSQAPGTGRETQYF. The CDR3 region has the DNA TGTGCCAGCAGCCAAGCGCCAGGGACAGGGAGAGAGACCCAGTACTTC.

In its sample, this clonotype was seen many times. This rearrangement joins TRBV30 to TRBJ2-1; 7 nucleotides align to TRBD2. The CDR3 totals 14 residues. Germline trimming cut 2 bases from V and 8 bases from J; bases unmatched to any gene: 9. The germline gives CDR1 GTSNPN, CDR2 SVGIG (reference sequence). The CDR3 bases are TGTGCCTGGAGTAAGGGAGGGCCGGTGTATGAGCAGTTCTTC. It encodes CAWSKGGPVYEQFF.

In its sample, this clonotype was seen many times. The chain employs TRBV28 and TRBJ1-6; D is perhaps TRBD1 (6 bases). Per germline, CDR1 MDHEN and CDR2 SYDVKM. Trimming pared 6 bases from V and 7 bases from J, leaving 13 bases between. This CDR3 is 14 amino acids long. The CDR3 here is CASSAGARNSPLHF. As DNA, the CDR3 is TGTGCCAGCAGCGCAGGGGCCAGGAATTCACCCCTCCACTTT.

V is TRBV28 and J is TRBJ1-1, with D perhaps matching TRBD1 (5 bases). The CDR3 extends over 14 amino acids. V dropped 11 bases and J dropped 2 bases, with 18 bases sitting between them. Germline V lookup: CDR1 MDHEN, CDR2 SYDVKM. CDR3 sequence (DNA): TGTGCCGGCGGGGTGGGACGGACCAACACTGAAGCTTTCTTT. Translated: CAGGVGRTNTEAFF.

Many counts were recorded for this clonotype. The chain recombines TRBV28 with TRBJ2-7, with D tentatively TRBD2 (6 bases). Germline assignment: CDR1 MDHEN and CDR2 SYDVKM. This CDR3 contains 15 residues. The V gene lost 3 bases and the J gene lost 5 bases, with 17 bases spanning the gap. CDR3 in amino acids: CASSFPAKGGDEQYF. CDR3 coding DNA: TGTGCCAGCAGTTTCCCGGCTAAGGGAGGCGACGAGCAGTACTTC.